What follows are 18 T cell receptor beta chains derived from one specimen sequenced in a study of T-cell memory formation after mild COVID-19. MiXCR was run by TCRdb on the 5' RACE reads, yielding one entry per CDR3 protein. The repertoire holds about 440,000 distinct CDR3 sequences, with 20% as singletons. Specimen: PBMCs or a T cell subset sorted from them (not recorded which). Receptors were obtained from an adult woman who had mild COVID-19 (a few samples of this study predate the infection). Cell type and time point are not known.

V gene TRBV24-1 combines with J gene TRBJ2-5; 7 bases align to TRBD1. This CDR3 has 13 residues. The V segment lost 9 bases and the J segment 1 base; nucleotides outside the gene matches: 4. In germline, CDR1 is KGHDR, CDR2 SFDVKD. The CDR3 is CATQGQIQETQYF. The CDR3 coding sequence is TGTGCCACCCAGGGACAGATCCAAGAGACCCAGTACTTC.

V gene TRBV15 combines with J gene TRBJ2-1, with 9 bases identical to TRBD2. The CDR3 is 17 amino acids. Germline lookup yields CDR1 LNHNV and CDR2 YYDKDF (reference sequence). V lost 6 bases to trimming and J lost 10 bases; unmatched junction nucleotides: 19. The CDR3 region is CATRRSPQGLAPGEQFF. CDR3 DNA sequence: TGTGCCACCAGGCGCTCTCCTCAGGGACTAGCCCCTGGGGAGCAGTTCTTC.

The chain joins TRBV4-3 to TRBJ2-5; D is ambiguous. The CDR3 has 16 amino acids. CDR1 and CDR2 from the germline V gene are LGHNA and YSLEER. V shed 0 bases and J shed 5 bases, with 16 bases lying between them. CDR3 in amino acids: CASSQDEAPSRETQYF. The CDR3 bases are TGCGCCAGCAGCCAAGATGAGGCACCGAGTCGGGAGACCCAGTACTTC.

This clonotype showed up many times. The V call is TRBV7-2, the J call TRBJ2-7; no clear D gene. From germline, CDR1 is SGHTA and CDR2 FQGNSA. Trimming took off 0 bases at V and 6 bases at J, with 3 bases between the two ends. CDR3 length equals 11 residues. CDR3 in DNA: TGTGCCAGCAGCTTAGCAGGCGAGCAGTACTTC. As protein: CASSLAGEQYF.

This clonotype occurred a few times. The chain combines TRBV9 with TRBJ2-7, with TRBD2 matching over 10 bases. This CDR3 spans 14 amino acids. V gave up 1 base and J gave up 4 bases; unmatched junction bases: 2. Germline assignment: CDR1 SGDLS and CDR2 YYNGEE. DNA for the CDR3: TGTGCCAGCAGCGTAACTAGCGGGGCTTACGAGCAGTACTTC. Encoded protein: CASSVTSGAYEQYF.

The rearrangement uses TRBV7-2 and TRBJ2-2; D gene unclear. The germline V gene encodes CDR1 SGHTA and CDR2 FQGNSA. The germline V and J ends were trimmed by 2 bases and 7 bases, with 8 bases remaining between them. CDR3 length: 13 residues. The CDR3 reads CASSLSRVGELFF. In DNA form, the CDR3 reads TGTGCCAGCAGCTTAAGTCGGGTCGGGGAGCTGTTTTTT.

This clonotype was detected only a few times. The rearrangement uses TRBV6-1 and TRBJ1-5, with 10 bases aligning to TRBD1. The CDR3 totals 15 residues. Germline V gene data show CDR1 as MNHNS and CDR2 as SASEGT. V lost 7 bases and J lost 5; bases outside the gene matches: 8. In DNA, the CDR3 is TGTGCCAGCATCCACTTTGGACAGGGGGATCAGCCCCAGCATTTT. Amino acids: CASIHFGQGDQPQHF.

The rearrangement joins TRBV7-9 to TRBJ2-2; 8 bases line up with TRBD1. The CDR3 covers 16 residues. Germline CDR1 SEHNR, CDR2 FQNEAQ (reference sequence). Trimming took 5 bases from V and 4 from J; bases not matched to a gene: 9. Here the CDR3 DNA reads TGTGCCAGCAGCGCTACGGGCAGGGGGCGCACCGGGGAGCTGTTTTTT. Amino acid sequence: CASSATGRGRTGELFF.

The genes are TRBV12-3 or TRBV12-4 and TRBJ1-1; no clear D gene. Trimming stripped 3 bases from V and 6 bases from J, with 11 bases between. This CDR3 has 13 amino acids. The CDR3 region has the DNA TGTGCCAGCAGTTTCACCCCCCCGGCTGAAGCTTTCTTT. This sequence encodes CASSFTPPAEAFF.

The chain has TRBV7-6 and TRBJ2-7, with D possibly TRBD1 on 6 matching bases. The CDR3 has 13 residues. V shed 5 bases and J shed 2 bases, with 10 bases lying between them. From germline, CDR1 is SGHVS and CDR2 FNYEAQ. CDR3 sequence: CASSRQETYEQYF. CDR3 nucleotides: TGTGCCAGCAGCCGACAGGAAACCTACGAGCAGTACTTC.

The chain links TRBV20-1 to TRBJ2-7; D is possibly TRBD2 (5 bases). Between the trimmed V and J ends, which lost 4 bases and 1 base, there was a span of 14 bases. CDR3 length equals 14 residues. Germline-derived CDR1 and CDR2 are DFQATT and SNEGSKA (reference sequence). The CDR3 here is CSAIQRIKSYEQYF. CDR3 nucleotides: TGCAGTGCTATCCAGCGGATAAAGTCCTACGAGCAGTACTTC.

This chain links TRBV29-1 with TRBJ1-1; D gene ambiguous. Trimming left V 5 bases short and J 5 bases short, with 9 bases between. The V gene's germline CDR1 is SQVTM and CDR2 ANQGSEA. This CDR3 region has 11 residues. The DNA of the CDR3 is TGCAGCGTTTTTCAGGCAACTGAAGCTTTCTTT. Translated: CSVFQATEAFF.

The chain has TRBV5-1 and TRBJ2-7; TRBD2 agrees at 8 bases. After removal of 5 bases from V and 2 bases from J, the junction contained 3 bases not matched to a gene. The V gene's germline CDR1 is SGHRS and CDR2 YFSETQ. The CDR3 runs to 13 residues. CDR3 amino acids: CASRNSGAYEQYF. The CDR3 DNA follows: TGCGCCAGCAGGAATAGCGGGGCCTACGAGCAGTACTTC.

In DNA form, the CDR3 reads TGTGCCAGCAGCCCCGGACTAGAGCTTTACGAGCAGTACTTC. As protein: CASSPGLELYEQYF. The gene calls are TRBV7-2 and TRBJ2-7; 7 nucleotides agree with TRBD2. J gave up 4 bases and V 5 bases, and 8 bases lay outside the gene matches. The CDR3 totals 14 residues. Germline CDR1 reads SGHTA; CDR2 reads FQGNSA.

The rearrangement uses TRBV12-3 or TRBV12-4 and TRBJ2-1, with TRBD2 matching 9 bases. CDR3 length: 16 residues. J was trimmed by 6 bases and V by 6 bases; bases with no gene match: 12. The CDR3 protein is CASSPRLAALANEQFF. DNA of the CDR3: TGTGCCAGCAGCCCCAGACTAGCGGCTTTGGCCAATGAGCAGTTCTTC.

The V gene is TRBV15, the J gene TRBJ2-1, with 10 bases fitting TRBD2. Losses at the gene ends were 1 base for V and 7 bases for J; bases not matched to a gene: 4. The CDR3 totals 15 residues. Per germline, CDR1 LNHNV and CDR2 YYDKDF (reference sequence). The CDR3 here is CATSRASGSGNEQFF. DNA for the CDR3: TGTGCCACCAGCAGAGCTAGCGGGAGTGGTAATGAGCAGTTCTTC.

This clonotype was counted between two and nine times. The chain is built from TRBV19 and TRBJ1-4, with D possibly being TRBD1 (6 bases). Germline loops: CDR1 LNHDA, CDR2 SQIVND (reference sequence). The V end was cut by 3 bases, the J end by 8 bases, with 19 bases between. The CDR3 spans 16 residues. The CDR3 bases are TGTGCCAGTAGTATCGGCCTCAGGGGAATAAGGGAAAAACTGTTTTTT. This translates into CASSIGLRGIREKLFF.

The J gene is TRBJ1-1, the V gene TRBV6-5; D may be TRBD1 (5 bases). CDR1 and CDR2 from the germline V gene are MNHEY and SVGAGI. Deletions cut 5 bases from V and 11 bases from J, with 18 bases between. The CDR3 extends over 13 amino acids. CDR3: CASSGAAKAPAFF. CDR3 nucleotide sequence: TGTGCCAGCAGTGGGGCAGCCAAAGCCCCGGCTTTCTTT.